This entry features one TCR beta chain sequence. 60 Vbeta and 13 Jbeta primers were used in PCR. Using immunoSEQ multiplex PCR, the repertoire was profiled, and TCRdb retains in-frame clones only, with some absent. Its clone listing holds around 75,000 clones. The CDR3 covers 18 residues. With V trimmed by 7 bases and J by 5 bases, 19 bases remained unmatched. Germline CDR1 reads MNHEY; CDR2 reads SMNVEV (reference sequence). These data originate in a study of cytomegalovirus exposure and HLA in healthy donors. This clonotype was obtained from a man aged 35 to 55 in good health and CMV-seronegative. This chain joins TRBV27 and TRBJ1-2, with TRBD1 matching 10 bases. The sample consisted of PBMCs. In nucleotides, the CDR3 is TGTGCCAGCACTTGGGGTCCGGGACAGGGGCCAGCACTGTATGGCTACACCTTC. This gives the protein CASTWGPGQGPALYGYTF.